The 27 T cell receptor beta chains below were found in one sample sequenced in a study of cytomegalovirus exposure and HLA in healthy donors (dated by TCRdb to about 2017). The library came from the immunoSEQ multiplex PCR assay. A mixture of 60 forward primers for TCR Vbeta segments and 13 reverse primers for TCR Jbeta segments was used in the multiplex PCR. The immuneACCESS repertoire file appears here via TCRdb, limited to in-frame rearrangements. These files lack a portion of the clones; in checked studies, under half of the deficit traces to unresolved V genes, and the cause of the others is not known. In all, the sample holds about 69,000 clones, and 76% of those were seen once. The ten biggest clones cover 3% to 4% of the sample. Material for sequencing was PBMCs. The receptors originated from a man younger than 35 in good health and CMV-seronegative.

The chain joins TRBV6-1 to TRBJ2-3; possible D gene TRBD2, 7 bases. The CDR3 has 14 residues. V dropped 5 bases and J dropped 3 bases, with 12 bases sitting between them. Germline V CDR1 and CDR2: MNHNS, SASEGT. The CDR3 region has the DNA TGTGCCAGCAGTCGGGGGGCAGGTACAGATACGCAGTATTTT. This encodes CASSRGAGTDTQYF.

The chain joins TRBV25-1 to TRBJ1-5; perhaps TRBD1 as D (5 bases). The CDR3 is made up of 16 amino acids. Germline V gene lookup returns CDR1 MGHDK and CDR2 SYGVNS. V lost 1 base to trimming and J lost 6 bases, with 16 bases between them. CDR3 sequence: CASSESGGGDGQPQHF. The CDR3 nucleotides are TGTGCCAGCAGTGAATCGGGTGGGGGGGACGGTCAGCCCCAGCATTTT. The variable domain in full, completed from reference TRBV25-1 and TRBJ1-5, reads EADIYQTPRYLVIGTGKKITLECSQTMGHDKMYWYQQDPGMELHLIHYSYGVNSTEKGDLSSESTVSRIRTEHFPLTLESARPSHTSQYLCASSESGGGDGQPQHFGDGTRLSIL.

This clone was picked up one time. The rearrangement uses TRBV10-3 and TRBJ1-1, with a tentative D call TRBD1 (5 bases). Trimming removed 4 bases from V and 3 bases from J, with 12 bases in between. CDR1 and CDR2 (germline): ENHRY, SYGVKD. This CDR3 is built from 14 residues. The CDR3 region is CAISVLPGDTEAFF. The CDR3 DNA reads TGTGCCATCAGTGTTCTTCCGGGGGACACTGAAGCTTTCTTT.

CDR3 coding DNA: TGTGCCAGCAGCGTAGGGACAGGGGGTATCACAGATACGCAGTATTTT. This translates into CASSVGTGGITDTQYF. The chain joins TRBV9 to TRBJ2-3; TRBD1 matches at 10 bases. The germline gives CDR1 SGDLS, CDR2 YYNGEE. Trimming at V came to 0 bases and at J to 2 bases, leaving 3 bases not matched to a gene. The CDR3 has 16 residues. Filled out from reference TRBV9 and TRBJ2-3, the complete variable domain reads DSGVTQTPKHLITATGQRVTLRCSPRSGDLSVYWYQQSLDQGLQFLIQYYNGEERAKGNILERFSAQQFPDLHSELNLSSLELGDSALYFCASSVGTGGITDTQYFGPGTRLTVL.

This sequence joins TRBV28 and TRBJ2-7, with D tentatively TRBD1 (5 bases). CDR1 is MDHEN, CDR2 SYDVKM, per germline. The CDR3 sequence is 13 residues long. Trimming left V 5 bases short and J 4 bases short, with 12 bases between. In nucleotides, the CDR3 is TGTGCCAGCAGTCCTAGGACATTATACGAGCAGTACTTC. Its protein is CASSPRTLYEQYF. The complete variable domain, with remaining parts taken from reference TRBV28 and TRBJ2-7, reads DVKVTQSSRYLVKRTGEKVFLECVQDMDHENMFWYRQDPGLGLRLIYFSYDVKMKEKGDIPEGYSVSREKKERFSLILESASTNQTSMYLCASSPRTLYEQYFGPGTRLTVT.

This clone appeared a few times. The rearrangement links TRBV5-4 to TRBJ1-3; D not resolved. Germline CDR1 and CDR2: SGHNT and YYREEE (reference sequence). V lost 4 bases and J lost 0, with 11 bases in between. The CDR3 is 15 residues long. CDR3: CASSPGPSSGNTIYF. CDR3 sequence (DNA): TGTGCCAGCAGCCCTGGTCCCAGCTCTGGAAACACCATATATTTT.

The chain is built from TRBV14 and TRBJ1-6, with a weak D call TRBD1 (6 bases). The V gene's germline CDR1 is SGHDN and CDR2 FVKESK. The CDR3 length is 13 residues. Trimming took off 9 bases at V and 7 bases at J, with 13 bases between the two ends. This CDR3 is CASSDSLNSPLHF. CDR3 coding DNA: TGTGCCAGTTCGGACAGCTTAAATTCACCCCTCCACTTT.

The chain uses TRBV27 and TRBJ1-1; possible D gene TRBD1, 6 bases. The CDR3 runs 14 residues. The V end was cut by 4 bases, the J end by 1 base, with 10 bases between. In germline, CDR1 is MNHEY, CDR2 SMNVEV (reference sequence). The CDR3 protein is CASSWQGRNTEAFF. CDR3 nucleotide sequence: TGTGCCAGCAGTTGGCAGGGGAGGAACACTGAAGCTTTCTTT.

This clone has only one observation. The CDR3 sequence: CASSSTTGVGRETQYF. The CDR3 nucleotides are TGCGCCAGCAGCTCAACTACAGGGGTTGGTCGAGAGACCCAGTACTTC. The chain recombines TRBV5-1 with TRBJ2-5; 7 bases line up with TRBD1. The germline V gene encodes CDR1 SGHRS and CDR2 YFSETQ. The CDR3 length is 16 residues. V trimming: 3 bases; J trimming: 4 bases; junction bases outside the gene matches: 12.

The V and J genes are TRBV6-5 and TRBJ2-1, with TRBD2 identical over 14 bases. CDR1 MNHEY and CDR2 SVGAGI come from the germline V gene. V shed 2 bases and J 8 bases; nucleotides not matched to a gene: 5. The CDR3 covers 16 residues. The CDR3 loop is CASSYGGLAGGYEQFF. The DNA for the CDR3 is TGTGCCAGCAGTTACGGTGGACTAGCGGGGGGCTATGAGCAGTTCTTC.

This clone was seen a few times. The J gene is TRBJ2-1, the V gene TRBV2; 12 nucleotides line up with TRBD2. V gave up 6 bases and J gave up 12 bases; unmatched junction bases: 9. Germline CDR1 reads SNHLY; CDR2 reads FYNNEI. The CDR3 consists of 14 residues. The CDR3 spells CASSPGLAGMGQFF. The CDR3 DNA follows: TGTGCCAGCAGCCCCGGACTAGCGGGGATGGGGCAGTTCTTC.

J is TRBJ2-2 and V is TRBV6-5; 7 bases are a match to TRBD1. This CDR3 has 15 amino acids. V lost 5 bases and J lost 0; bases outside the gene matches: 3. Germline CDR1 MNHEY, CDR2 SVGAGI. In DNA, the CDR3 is TGTGCCAGCAGTCACAGGGGCCCGAACACCGGGGAGCTGTTTTTT. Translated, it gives CASSHRGPNTGELFF.

CDR3 coding DNA: TGTGCCAGCAGAAGCGGGATTTATAGCAATCAGCCCCAGCATTTT. Translating gives CASRSGIYSNQPQHF. V gene TRBV2 combines with J gene TRBJ1-5; D is unclear. The CDR3 is 15 residues long. The germline V gene has CDR1 SNHLY and CDR2 FYNNEI. Trimming removed 6 bases at V and 0 bases at J, with 12 bases between.

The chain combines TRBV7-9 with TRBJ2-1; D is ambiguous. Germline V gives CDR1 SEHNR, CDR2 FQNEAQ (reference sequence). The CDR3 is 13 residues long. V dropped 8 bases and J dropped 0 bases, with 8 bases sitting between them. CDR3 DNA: TGTGCCAGCGGAAGGAGCTCCTACAATGAGCAGTTCTTC. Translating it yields CASGRSSYNEQFF. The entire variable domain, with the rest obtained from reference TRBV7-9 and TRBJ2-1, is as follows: DTGVSQNPRHKITKRGQNVTFRCDPISEHNRLYWYRQTLGQGPEFLTYFQNEAQLEKSRLLSDRFSAERPKGSFSTLEIQRTEQGDSAMYLCASGRSSYNEQFFGPGTRLTVL.

The CDR3 sequence is CASSLTGKWGYEQYF. CDR3 coding DNA: TGCGCCAGCAGCTTGACAGGGAAGTGGGGCTACGAGCAGTACTTC. The chain recombines TRBV5-1 with TRBJ2-7; possible D gene TRBD1, 6 bases. From germline, CDR1 is SGHRS and CDR2 YFSETQ. The CDR3 runs to 15 residues. V lost 1 base to trimming and J lost 3 bases, with 14 bases between them.

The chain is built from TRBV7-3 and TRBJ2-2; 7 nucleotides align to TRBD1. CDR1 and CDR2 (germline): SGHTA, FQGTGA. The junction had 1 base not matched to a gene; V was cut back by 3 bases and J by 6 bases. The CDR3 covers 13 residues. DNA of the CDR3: TGTGCCAGCAGCTTTACAGGGGCCGGGGAGCTGTTTTTT. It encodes CASSFTGAGELFF.

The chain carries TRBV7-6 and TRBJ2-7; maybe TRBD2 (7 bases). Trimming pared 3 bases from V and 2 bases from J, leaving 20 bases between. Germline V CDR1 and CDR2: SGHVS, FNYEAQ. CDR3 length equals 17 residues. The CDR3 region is CASSFGSGGSITYEQYF. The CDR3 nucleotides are TGTGCCAGCAGCTTCGGGTCGGGGGGCTCAATTACCTACGAGCAGTACTTC.

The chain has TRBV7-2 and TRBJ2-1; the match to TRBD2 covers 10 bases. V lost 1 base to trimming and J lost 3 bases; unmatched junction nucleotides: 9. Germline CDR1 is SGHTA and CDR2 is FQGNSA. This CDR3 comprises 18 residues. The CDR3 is CASSLGPQRGGLYNEQFF. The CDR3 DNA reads TGTGCCAGCAGCTTAGGCCCGCAGCGGGGGGGGCTCTACAATGAGCAGTTCTTC.

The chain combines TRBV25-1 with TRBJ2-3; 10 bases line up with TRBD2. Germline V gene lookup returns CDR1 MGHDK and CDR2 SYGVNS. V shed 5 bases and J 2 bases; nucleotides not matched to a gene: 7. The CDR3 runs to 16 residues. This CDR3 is CASSRASGGHTDTQYF. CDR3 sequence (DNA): TGTGCCAGCAGTCGAGCTAGCGGGGGCCACACAGATACGCAGTATTTT. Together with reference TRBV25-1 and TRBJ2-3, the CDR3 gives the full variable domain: EADIYQTPRYLVIGTGKKITLECSQTMGHDKMYWYQQDPGMELHLIHYSYGVNSTEKGDLSSESTVSRIRTEHFPLTLESARPSHTSQYLCASSRASGGHTDTQYFGPGTRLTVL.

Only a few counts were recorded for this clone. The DNA for the CDR3 is TGTGCCTGGGACAGGCTCATGAACACTGAAGCTTTCTTT. Translated: CAWDRLMNTEAFF. This rearrangement joins TRBV30 to TRBJ1-1; D possibly corresponds to TRBD1 (6 bases). The CDR3 extends over 13 amino acids. In germline, CDR1 is GTSNPN, CDR2 SVGIG (reference sequence). Trimming left V 5 bases short and J 0 bases short, with 10 bases between. The full variable domain, rest sourced from reference TRBV30 and TRBJ1-1, is SQTIHQWPATLVQPVGSPLSLECTVEGTSNPNLYWYRQAAGRGLQLLFYSVGIGQISSEVPQNLSASRPQDRQFILSSKKLLLSDSGFYLCAWDRLMNTEAFFGQGTRLTVV.

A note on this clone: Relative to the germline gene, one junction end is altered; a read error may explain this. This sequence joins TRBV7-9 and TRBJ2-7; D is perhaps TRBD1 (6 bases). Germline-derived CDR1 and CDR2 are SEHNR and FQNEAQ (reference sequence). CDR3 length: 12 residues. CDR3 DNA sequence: TGTTCCAGCAGCTTACAGGGCTACGAGCAGTACTTC. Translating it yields CSSSLQGYEQYF.

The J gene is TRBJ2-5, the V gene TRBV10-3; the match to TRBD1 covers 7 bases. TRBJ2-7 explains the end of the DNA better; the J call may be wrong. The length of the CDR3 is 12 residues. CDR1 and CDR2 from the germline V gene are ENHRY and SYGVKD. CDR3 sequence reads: CAIGDRAYEQYF. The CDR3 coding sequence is TGTGCCATTGGGGACAGAGCCTACGAGCAGTACTTC.

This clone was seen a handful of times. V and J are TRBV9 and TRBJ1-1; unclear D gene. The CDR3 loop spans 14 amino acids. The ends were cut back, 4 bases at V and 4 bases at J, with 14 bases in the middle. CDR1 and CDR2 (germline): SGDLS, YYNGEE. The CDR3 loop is CASSPRSPGTEAFF. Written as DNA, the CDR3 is TGTGCCAGCAGCCCCCGGTCGCCCGGCACTGAAGCTTTCTTT.

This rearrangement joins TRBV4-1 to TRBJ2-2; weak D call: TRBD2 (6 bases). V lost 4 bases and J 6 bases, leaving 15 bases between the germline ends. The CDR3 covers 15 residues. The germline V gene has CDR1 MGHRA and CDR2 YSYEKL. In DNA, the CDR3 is TGCGCCAGCAGCCCCACCTACGGGGAGGCCGGGGAGCTGTTTTTT. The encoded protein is CASSPTYGEAGELFF.

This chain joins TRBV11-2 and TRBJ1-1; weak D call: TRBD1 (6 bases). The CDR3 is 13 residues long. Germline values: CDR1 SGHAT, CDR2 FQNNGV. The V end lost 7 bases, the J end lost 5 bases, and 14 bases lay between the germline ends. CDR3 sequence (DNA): TGTGCCAGCACCCTTAGGGGGGGAACTGAAGCTTTCTTT. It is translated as CASTLRGGTEAFF.

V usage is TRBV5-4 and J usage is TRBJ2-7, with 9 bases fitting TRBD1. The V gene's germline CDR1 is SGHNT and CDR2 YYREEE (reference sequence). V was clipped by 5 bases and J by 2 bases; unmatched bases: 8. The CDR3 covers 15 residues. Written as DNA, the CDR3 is TGTGCCAGCAGTTCATATAGACAGGGGGCCTACGAGCAGTACTTC. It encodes CASSSYRQGAYEQYF.

DNA for the CDR3: TGTGCCATCAGTGTGGCGGGTTCTGGAAACACCATATATTTT. Translated: CAISVAGSGNTIYF. This chain joins TRBV10-3 and TRBJ1-3, with no clear D. This CDR3 is built from 14 residues. Per the germline V gene, CDR1 is ENHRY and CDR2 is SYGVKD. The V end lost 4 bases, the J end lost 1 base, and 8 bases lay between the germline ends.